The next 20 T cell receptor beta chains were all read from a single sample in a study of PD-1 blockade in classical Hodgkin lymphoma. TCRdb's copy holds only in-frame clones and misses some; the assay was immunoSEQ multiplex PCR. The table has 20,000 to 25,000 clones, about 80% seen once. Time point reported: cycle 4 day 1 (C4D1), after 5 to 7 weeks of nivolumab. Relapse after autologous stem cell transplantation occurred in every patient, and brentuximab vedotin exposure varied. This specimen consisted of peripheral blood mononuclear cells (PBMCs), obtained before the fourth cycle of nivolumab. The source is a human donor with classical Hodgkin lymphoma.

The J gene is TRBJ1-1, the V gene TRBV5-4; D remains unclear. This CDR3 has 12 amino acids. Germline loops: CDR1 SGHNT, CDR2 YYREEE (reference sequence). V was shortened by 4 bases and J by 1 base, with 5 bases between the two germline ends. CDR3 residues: CASSRWNTEAFF. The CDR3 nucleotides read TGTGCCAGCAGCAGGTGGAACACTGAAGCTTTCTTT.

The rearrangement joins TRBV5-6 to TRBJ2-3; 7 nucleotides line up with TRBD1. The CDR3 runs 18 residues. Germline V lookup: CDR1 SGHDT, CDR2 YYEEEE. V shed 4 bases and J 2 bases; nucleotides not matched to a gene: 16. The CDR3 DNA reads TGTGCCAGCAGCCGTGGGACAGCAAATAATCGCTACACAGATACGCAGTATTTT. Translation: CASSRGTANNRYTDTQYF.

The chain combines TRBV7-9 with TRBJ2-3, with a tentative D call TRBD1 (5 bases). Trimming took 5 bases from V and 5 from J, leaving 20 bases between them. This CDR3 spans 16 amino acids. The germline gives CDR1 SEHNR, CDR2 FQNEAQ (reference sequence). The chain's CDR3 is CASSPDFIGQGDTQYF. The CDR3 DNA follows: TGTGCCAGCAGCCCTGACTTCATAGGGCAGGGAGATACGCAGTATTTT.

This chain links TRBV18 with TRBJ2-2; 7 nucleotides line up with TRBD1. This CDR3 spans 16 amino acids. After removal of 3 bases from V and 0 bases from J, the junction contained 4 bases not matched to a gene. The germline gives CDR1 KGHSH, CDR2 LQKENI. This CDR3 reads CASSPDRPANTGELFF. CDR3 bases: TGTGCCAGCTCACCGGACAGGCCAGCGAACACCGGGGAGCTGTTTTTT.

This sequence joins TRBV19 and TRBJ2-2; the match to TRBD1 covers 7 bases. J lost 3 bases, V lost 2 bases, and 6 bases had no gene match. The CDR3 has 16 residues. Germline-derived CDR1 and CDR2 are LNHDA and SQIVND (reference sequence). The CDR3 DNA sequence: TGTGCCAGTAGTATAAGGGCAGGGGGTCACACCGGGGAGCTGTTTTTT. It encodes CASSIRAGGHTGELFF.

This chain's CDR3 is CASSRKQGLTRELFF. In DNA form, the CDR3 reads TGTGCCAGCAGCCGGAAACAGGGGTTAACACGGGAGCTGTTTTTT. The chain recombines TRBV7-8 with TRBJ2-2, with 7 positions matching TRBD1. Germline V gene data show CDR1 as SGHVS and CDR2 as FQNEAQ. The CDR3 spans 15 residues. V dropped 5 bases and J dropped 9; count of bases not matched to a gene: 12.

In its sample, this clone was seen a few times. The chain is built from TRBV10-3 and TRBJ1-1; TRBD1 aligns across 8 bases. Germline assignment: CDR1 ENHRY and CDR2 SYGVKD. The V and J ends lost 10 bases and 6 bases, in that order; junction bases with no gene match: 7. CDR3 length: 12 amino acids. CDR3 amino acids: CATRGQGSEAFF. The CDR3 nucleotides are TGTGCCACCAGGGGGCAGGGCTCTGAAGCTTTCTTT.

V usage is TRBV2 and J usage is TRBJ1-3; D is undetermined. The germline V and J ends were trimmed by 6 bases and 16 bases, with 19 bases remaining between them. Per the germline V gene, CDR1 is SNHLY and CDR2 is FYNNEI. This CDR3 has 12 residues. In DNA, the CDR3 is TGTGCCAGCAGCACCCAACTCGGAGGTCTCTATTTT. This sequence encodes CASSTQLGGLYF.

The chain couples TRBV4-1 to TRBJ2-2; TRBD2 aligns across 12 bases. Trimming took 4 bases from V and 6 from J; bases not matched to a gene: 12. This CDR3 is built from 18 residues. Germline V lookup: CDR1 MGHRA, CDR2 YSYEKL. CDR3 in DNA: TGCGCCAGCAGCCCACAGGCGCTAGCGGGGGGGCCCTCCGGGGAGCTGTTTTTT. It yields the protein CASSPQALAGGPSGELFF.

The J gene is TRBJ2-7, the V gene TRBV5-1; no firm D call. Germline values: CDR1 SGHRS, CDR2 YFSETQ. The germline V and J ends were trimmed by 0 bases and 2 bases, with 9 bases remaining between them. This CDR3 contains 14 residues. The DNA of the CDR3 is TGCGCCAGCAGCTTGGACTCGCTCACCTACGAGCAGTACTTC. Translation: CASSLDSLTYEQYF.

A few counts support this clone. CDR3 region: CASSRDRGTYNEQFF. Here the CDR3 DNA reads TGTGCCAGCTCCCGGGACAGGGGGACCTACAATGAGCAGTTCTTC. The rearrangement uses TRBV4-2 and TRBJ2-1; 11 nucleotides align to TRBD1. With 8 bases clipped from V and 2 bases from J, the junction kept 5 bases outside the gene matches. Germline loops: CDR1 LGHNA, CDR2 YNFKEQ. The CDR3 covers 15 residues.

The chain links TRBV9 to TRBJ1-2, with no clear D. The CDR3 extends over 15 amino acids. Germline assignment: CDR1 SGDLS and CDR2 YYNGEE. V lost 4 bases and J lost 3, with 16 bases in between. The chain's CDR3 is CASSTFQAEYYGYTF. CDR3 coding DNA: TGTGCCAGCAGCACCTTTCAAGCGGAATACTATGGCTACACCTTC.

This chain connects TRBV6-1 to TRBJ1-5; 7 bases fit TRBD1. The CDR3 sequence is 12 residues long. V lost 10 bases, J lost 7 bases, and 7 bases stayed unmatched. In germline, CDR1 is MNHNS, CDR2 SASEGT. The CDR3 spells CATTGLGQPQHF. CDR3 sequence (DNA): TGTGCCACGACAGGGTTGGGACAGCCCCAGCATTTT.

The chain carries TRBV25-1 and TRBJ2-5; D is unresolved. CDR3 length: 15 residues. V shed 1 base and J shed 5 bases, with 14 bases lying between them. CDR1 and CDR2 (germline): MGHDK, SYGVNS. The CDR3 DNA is TGTGCCAGCAGTGAATGGCGAAGCTCACAGGAGACCCAGTACTTC. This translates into CASSEWRSSQETQYF.

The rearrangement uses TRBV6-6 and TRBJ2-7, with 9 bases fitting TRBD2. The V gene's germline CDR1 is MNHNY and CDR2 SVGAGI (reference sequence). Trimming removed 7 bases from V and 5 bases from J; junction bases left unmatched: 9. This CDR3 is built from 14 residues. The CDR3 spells CASTGLAKSDEQYF. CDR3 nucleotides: TGTGCCAGCACAGGACTAGCGAAGTCGGACGAGCAGTACTTC.

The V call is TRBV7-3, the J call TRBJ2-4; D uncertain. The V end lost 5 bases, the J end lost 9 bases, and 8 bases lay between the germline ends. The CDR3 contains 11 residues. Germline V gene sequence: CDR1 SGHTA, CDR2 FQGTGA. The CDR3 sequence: CASSRDRIQYF. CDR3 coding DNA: TGTGCCAGCAGCCGAGATCGCATTCAGTACTTC.

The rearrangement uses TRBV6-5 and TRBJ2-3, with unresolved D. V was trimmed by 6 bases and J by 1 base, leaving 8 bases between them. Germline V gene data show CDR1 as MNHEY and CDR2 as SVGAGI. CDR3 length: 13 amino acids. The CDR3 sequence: CASSPPGTDTQYF. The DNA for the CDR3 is TGTGCCAGCAGCCCTCCCGGCACAGATACGCAGTATTTT.

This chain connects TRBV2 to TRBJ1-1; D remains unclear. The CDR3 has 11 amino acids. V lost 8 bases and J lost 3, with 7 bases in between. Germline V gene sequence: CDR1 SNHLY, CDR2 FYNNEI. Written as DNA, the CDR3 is TGTGCCAGCTTCTCTCACACTGAAGCTTTCTTT. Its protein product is CASFSHTEAFF.

In DNA form, the CDR3 reads TGTGCTAGTGGTTGGGACTCCGGAGTTTCCTACAATGAGCAGTTCTTC. This encodes CASGWDSGVSYNEQFF. V usage is TRBV12-5 and J usage is TRBJ2-1, with a weak D call TRBD2 (6 bases). Germline loops: CDR1 LGHNT, CDR2 FRNRAP. The CDR3 has 16 residues. V was pared by 4 bases and J by 1 base, with 14 bases between.

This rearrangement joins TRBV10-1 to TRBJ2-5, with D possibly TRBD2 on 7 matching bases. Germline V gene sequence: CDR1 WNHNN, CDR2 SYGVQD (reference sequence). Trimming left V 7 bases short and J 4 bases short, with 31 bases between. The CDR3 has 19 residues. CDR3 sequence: CASMRGTQGGDSGRETQYF. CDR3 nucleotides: TGCGCCAGCATGAGGGGGACCCAAGGGGGAGATAGCGGGCGAGAGACCCAGTACTTC.